The TCR beta chain under discussion was sequenced for a study of OX40 agonist ivuxolimab in advanced cancers. Per the germline V gene, CDR1 is KGHSH and CDR2 is LQKENI. CDR3 length: 13 amino acids. V lost 3 bases, J lost 10 bases, and 15 bases lay in between. The repertoire was sequenced with immunoSEQ multiplex PCR; TCRdb's copy has only in-frame clones and lacks some. The data show fewer than 9,000 clones, around 75% seen once. The source of this sequence is an adult with an advanced solid tumor such as melanoma, head and neck, liver or kidney cancer. The sequencing used CD4+ or CD8+ T cells sorted from blood, collected in a trial of the OX40 agonist ivuxolimab. The chain recombines TRBV18 with TRBJ1-1; D is perhaps TRBD1 (6 bases). The CDR3 loop reads CASSPDSPTGAFF. The CDR3 DNA is TGTGCCAGCTCACCGGACAGTCCCACGGGAGCTTTCTTT.